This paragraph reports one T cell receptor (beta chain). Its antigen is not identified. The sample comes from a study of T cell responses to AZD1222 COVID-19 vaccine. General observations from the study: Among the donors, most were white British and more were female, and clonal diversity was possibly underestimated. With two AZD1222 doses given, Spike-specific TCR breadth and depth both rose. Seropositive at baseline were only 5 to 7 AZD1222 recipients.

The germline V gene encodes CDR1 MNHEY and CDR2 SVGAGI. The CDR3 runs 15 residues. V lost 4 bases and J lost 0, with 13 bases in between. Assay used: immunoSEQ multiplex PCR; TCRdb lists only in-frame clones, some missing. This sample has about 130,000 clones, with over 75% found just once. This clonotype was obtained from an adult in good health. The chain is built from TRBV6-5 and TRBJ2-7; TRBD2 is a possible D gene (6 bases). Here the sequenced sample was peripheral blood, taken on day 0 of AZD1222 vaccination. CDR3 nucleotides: TGTGCCAGCAGTTCTCCGGGACTCAGCTCCTACGAGCAGTACTTC. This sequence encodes CASSSPGLSSYEQYF.